These T cell receptor beta chains were read from a single sample in a study of T-cell memory formation after mild COVID-19. TCRdb independently ran MiXCR on the 5' RACE reads; one entry per CDR3 protein. This table holds about 390,000 distinct CDR3 sequences, approximately 15% found once. The sequenced material came from PBMCs or a T cell subset sorted from them (not recorded which). These receptors were taken from a man aged 18 to 29 who had mild COVID-19 (a few samples of this study predate the infection). Cell type and time point are not known. The CDR3 runs from the conserved cysteine through the conserved F or W. Each record gives: CDR3 DNA, CDR3 protein, D gene, V gene, clone size, J gene. A D gene is named only where the DNA matches it firmly. For some rows the clone size is stated as once, few or many, or as a class when expanded; others skip it.

CDR3nt: TGCGCCAGCAGCTTACAGGGGTCGAACACCGGGGAGCTGTTTTTT; CDR3aa: CASSLQGSNTGELFF; d_gene: TRBD1; v_gene: TRBV5-1; abundance: -; j_gene: TRBJ2-2
CDR3nt: TGTGCCATCAGTGAACGTCTGGGGAGCAATCAGCCCCAGCATTTT; CDR3aa: CAISERLGSNQPQHF; d_gene: -; v_gene: TRBV10-3; abundance: few; j_gene: TRBJ1-5
CDR3nt: TGTGCCAGCAGCTTAGTAGGACTAGCGGGGGAGGAGCAGTTCTTC; CDR3aa: CASSLVGLAGEEQFF; d_gene: TRBD2; v_gene: TRBV7-9; abundance: few; j_gene: TRBJ2-1
CDR3nt: TGTGCCAGCATGCAGGACTACCAAGAGACCCAGTACTTC; CDR3aa: CASMQDYQETQYF; d_gene: -; v_gene: TRBV2; abundance: -; j_gene: TRBJ2-5
CDR3nt: TGCAGTGCTAGAGGGCCATTTACCTACGAGCAGTACTTC; CDR3aa: CSARGPFTYEQYF; d_gene: -; v_gene: TRBV20-1; abundance: -; j_gene: TRBJ2-7
CDR3nt: TGTGCCAGCATCCAGCAGGGGGGCCGGGATGAGCAGTTCTTC; CDR3aa: CASIQQGGRDEQFF; d_gene: -; v_gene: TRBV6-1; abundance: -; j_gene: TRBJ2-1
CDR3nt: TGTGCCAGCAGCTTAGATTACAGGGGACCCCAGCATTTT; CDR3aa: CASSLDYRGPQHF; d_gene: TRBD1; v_gene: TRBV11-2; abundance: -; j_gene: TRBJ1-5
CDR3nt: TGTGCCAGCAGCCGTGACCGTCGGACAGGGGGCCCTTTAGGCGGGGAGACCCAGTACTTC; CDR3aa: CASSRDRRTGGPLGGETQYF; d_gene: TRBD1; v_gene: TRBV3-1; abundance: -; j_gene: TRBJ2-5
CDR3nt: TGTGCCAGCAGCAAGCCACAGGGGGTTAGCACTGAAGCTTTCTTT; CDR3aa: CASSKPQGVSTEAFF; d_gene: TRBD1; v_gene: TRBV7-9; abundance: few; j_gene: TRBJ1-1
CDR3nt: TGCAGTGCTAGAGCGGGGACAGGCCCGTCTGGCCCTTTCTTT; CDR3aa: CSARAGTGPSGPFF; d_gene: TRBD1; v_gene: TRBV20-1; abundance: -; j_gene: TRBJ1-1
CDR3nt: TGTGCCAGCAGTTTATACGTAAATCAAGAGACCCAGTACTTC; CDR3aa: CASSLYVNQETQYF; d_gene: -; v_gene: TRBV27; abundance: -; j_gene: TRBJ2-5
CDR3nt: TGTGCCACCAGCAGACTAAACACTGAAGCTTTCTTT; CDR3aa: CATSRLNTEAFF; d_gene: -; v_gene: TRBV15; abundance: few; j_gene: TRBJ1-1
CDR3nt: TGTGCCAGCAGCTTATCCGGGGACGCTGGAAACACCATATATTTT; CDR3aa: CASSLSGDAGNTIYF; d_gene: -; v_gene: TRBV7-2; abundance: -; j_gene: TRBJ1-3
CDR3nt: TGCAGTGCTAGAGAGTTAGTAGACCCCTCAAAGGATGGCTACACCTTC; CDR3aa: CSARELVDPSKDGYTF; d_gene: -; v_gene: TRBV20-1; abundance: few; j_gene: TRBJ1-2
CDR3nt: TGTGCCAGCATCCCTGGACAGGGGAACACTGAAGCTTTCTTT; CDR3aa: CASIPGQGNTEAFF; d_gene: TRBD1; v_gene: TRBV16; abundance: -; j_gene: TRBJ1-1
CDR3nt: TGTGCCAGCAGTGAATCTTTTGCTAGCGGGGGGGAAGGAGATACGCAGTATTTT; CDR3aa: CASSESFASGGEGDTQYF; d_gene: TRBD2; v_gene: TRBV25-1; abundance: -; j_gene: TRBJ2-3
CDR3nt: TGTGCCAGCAGACCAGGGCTTGGGACAGGGGGGACAGATACGCAGTATTTT; CDR3aa: CASRPGLGTGGTDTQYF; d_gene: TRBD1; v_gene: TRBV12-3/TRBV12-4; abundance: once; j_gene: TRBJ2-3
CDR3nt: TGTGCCAGCAGCTTAGGGTCAAGAGGGGGGCTCGGGCAGCCCCAGCATTTT; CDR3aa: CASSLGSRGGLGQPQHF; d_gene: -; v_gene: TRBV7-8; abundance: few; j_gene: TRBJ1-5
CDR3nt: TGCAGCGTAGGACTAGCGGGGACCTACGAGCAGTACTTC; CDR3aa: CSVGLAGTYEQYF; d_gene: TRBD2; v_gene: TRBV29-1; abundance: -; j_gene: TRBJ2-7
CDR3nt: TGTGCCAGCAGCTTATGGCCCGGGGGGGCCTCCAACGAGCAGTACTTC; CDR3aa: CASSLWPGGASNEQYF; d_gene: TRBD2; v_gene: TRBV13; abundance: -; j_gene: TRBJ2-7
CDR3nt: TGCAGCGTTGAACGCCAGGGTTACCGCGAGCAGTACTTC; CDR3aa: CSVERQGYREQYF; d_gene: -; v_gene: TRBV29-1; abundance: -; j_gene: TRBJ2-7
CDR3nt: TGTGCCAGCAGCCCAAGGCTAGCGGGGTTTACTTCTGGGGCCAACGTCCTGACTTTC; CDR3aa: CASSPRLAGFTSGANVLTF; d_gene: TRBD2; v_gene: TRBV6-2/TRBV6-3; abundance: -; j_gene: TRBJ2-6
CDR3nt: TGTGCCAGCAGCCTACCAAAAGAGACCCAGTACTTC; CDR3aa: CASSLPKETQYF; d_gene: -; v_gene: TRBV5-4; abundance: few; j_gene: TRBJ2-5
CDR3nt: TGTGCCAGCAGCCAAGTTGGGGGGGACCGCACAGATACGCAGTATTTT; CDR3aa: CASSQVGGDRTDTQYF; d_gene: TRBD2; v_gene: TRBV4-2; abundance: many; j_gene: TRBJ2-3
CDR3nt: TGCAGTGCTAGAACGTTCGGCGAGACCCAGTACTTC; CDR3aa: CSARTFGETQYF; d_gene: -; v_gene: TRBV20-1; abundance: -; j_gene: TRBJ2-5
CDR3nt: TGTGCCAGCAGTTCCGGGACAGGGGCCTCCCTAGAGAATTCACCCCTCCACTTT; CDR3aa: CASSSGTGASLENSPLHF; d_gene: TRBD1; v_gene: TRBV12-3/TRBV12-4; abundance: few; j_gene: TRBJ1-6
CDR3nt: TGCAGTGCCCATGGGACCAAAAACATTCAGTACTTC; CDR3aa: CSAHGTKNIQYF; d_gene: -; v_gene: TRBV20-1; abundance: few; j_gene: TRBJ2-4
CDR3nt: TGTGCCAGCAGCCCAGGGAGAATCGATGGCTACACCTTC; CDR3aa: CASSPGRIDGYTF; d_gene: -; v_gene: TRBV12-3/TRBV12-4; abundance: few; j_gene: TRBJ1-2
CDR3nt: TGTGCCAGCAGCTTGGGGGGACAGGAAAATTCACCCCTCCACTTT; CDR3aa: CASSLGGQENSPLHF; d_gene: TRBD1; v_gene: TRBV7-2; abundance: few; j_gene: TRBJ1-6
CDR3nt: TGTGCCAGCAGTTACCCAGGACAGGGCAATGAGCAGTTCTTC; CDR3aa: CASSYPGQGNEQFF; d_gene: TRBD1; v_gene: TRBV6-6; abundance: few; j_gene: TRBJ2-1
CDR3nt: TGTGCCAGCAGCGTCAATGAGGCAGGGTTGGCTTTCTTT; CDR3aa: CASSVNEAGLAFF; d_gene: -; v_gene: TRBV5-5; abundance: few; j_gene: TRBJ1-1
CDR3nt: TGTGCCAGCAGCTTAGGTGTGGGGACAGGGTTAGGAGATACGCAGTATTTT; CDR3aa: CASSLGVGTGLGDTQYF; d_gene: TRBD1; v_gene: TRBV7-6; abundance: few; j_gene: TRBJ2-3
CDR3nt: TGTGCCAGCAGCTTGAGGGAGCAGTACTTC; CDR3aa: CASSLREQYF; d_gene: -; v_gene: TRBV7-9; abundance: -; j_gene: TRBJ2-7
CDR3nt: TGTGCCAGCAGCGGGGGAGATACCGTCCGCTACACCTTC; CDR3aa: CASSGGDTVRYTF; d_gene: -; v_gene: TRBV28; abundance: -; j_gene: TRBJ1-2
CDR3nt: TGCGCCAGCAGCTTGGAGGGTGTGAACCACCGGTTGTCTGGAAACACCATATATTTT; CDR3aa: CASSLEGVNHRLSGNTIYF; d_gene: -; v_gene: TRBV5-1; abundance: few; j_gene: TRBJ1-3
CDR3nt: TGCAGTGCCCGAGAGCGGGACAGCCCACACCATCCAGCCAAAAACATTCAGTACTTC; CDR3aa: CSARERDSPHHPAKNIQYF; d_gene: -; v_gene: TRBV20-1; abundance: few; j_gene: TRBJ2-4
CDR3nt: TGCGCCAGCAGCGCCGGGGGGGCAGAAGAGACCCAGTACTTC; CDR3aa: CASSAGGAEETQYF; d_gene: TRBD2; v_gene: TRBV5-1; abundance: few; j_gene: TRBJ2-5
CDR3nt: TGTGCCAGCAGTTACGGGGATCACACCGGGGAGCTGTTTTTT; CDR3aa: CASSYGDHTGELFF; d_gene: -; v_gene: TRBV6-5; abundance: few; j_gene: TRBJ2-2
CDR3nt: TGTGCCAGCTCAGGAAGGATCCTGGAGAACACTGAAGCTTTCTTT; CDR3aa: CASSGRILENTEAFF; d_gene: -; v_gene: TRBV18; abundance: once; j_gene: TRBJ1-1
CDR3nt: TGTGCCAGCAGCCGGGGACAGTCTGAAGCTTTCTTT; CDR3aa: CASSRGQSEAFF; d_gene: TRBD1; v_gene: TRBV12-3/TRBV12-4; abundance: many; j_gene: TRBJ1-1
CDR3nt: TGTGCCAGCACCAAGGCCCCCAGGGCCTATGGCTACACCTTC; CDR3aa: CASTKAPRAYGYTF; d_gene: -; v_gene: TRBV6-5; abundance: few; j_gene: TRBJ1-2
CDR3nt: TGTGCCAGCAGTTTTGGGACAGGGCTGCGGCCCCAGCATTTT; CDR3aa: CASSFGTGLRPQHF; d_gene: TRBD1; v_gene: TRBV12-3/TRBV12-4; abundance: -; j_gene: TRBJ1-5
CDR3nt: TGTGCCAGCAGCCAAGATCAGGGGGCGGACTATGGCTACACCTTC; CDR3aa: CASSQDQGADYGYTF; d_gene: TRBD1; v_gene: TRBV4-2; abundance: -; j_gene: TRBJ1-2
CDR3nt: TGCGCCAGCAGCTTGGCAGGGGGCCGTTTGAGCACCGGGGAGCTGTTTTTT; CDR3aa: CASSLAGGRLSTGELFF; d_gene: TRBD1; v_gene: TRBV5-1; abundance: -; j_gene: TRBJ2-2
CDR3nt: TGTGCCAGCAGCTTAGCTGTCGGGGGCCGCCTCAACGAGCAGTACTTC; CDR3aa: CASSLAVGGRLNEQYF; d_gene: -; v_gene: TRBV7-8; abundance: -; j_gene: TRBJ2-7
CDR3nt: TGTGCCAGCAGCTTTTCCCCGGGCGACCAGCCCCAGCATTTT; CDR3aa: CASSFSPGDQPQHF; d_gene: -; v_gene: TRBV5-5; abundance: -; j_gene: TRBJ1-5
CDR3nt: TGCAGCGTTTCAGATCCTAATCAGCCCCAGCATTTT; CDR3aa: CSVSDPNQPQHF; d_gene: -; v_gene: TRBV29-1; abundance: -; j_gene: TRBJ1-5
CDR3nt: TGTGCCATCAGTGTGACAGGGGGGGACACTGAAGCTTTCTTT; CDR3aa: CAISVTGGDTEAFF; d_gene: TRBD1; v_gene: TRBV10-3; abundance: few; j_gene: TRBJ1-1
CDR3nt: TGCGCCAGCAGAGGGGGAGAGTCGGAGACCCAGTACTTC; CDR3aa: CASRGGESETQYF; d_gene: -; v_gene: TRBV5-1; abundance: -; j_gene: TRBJ2-5
CDR3nt: TGTGCCGGTCGTTCGGATGGCTACACCTTC; CDR3aa: CAGRSDGYTF; d_gene: -; v_gene: TRBV7-9; abundance: few; j_gene: TRBJ1-2
CDR3nt: TGTGCCAGCAGCTTTTTGACTAGCGGGGGGCGCACAGATACGCAGTATTTT; CDR3aa: CASSFLTSGGRTDTQYF; d_gene: TRBD2; v_gene: TRBV7-2; abundance: few; j_gene: TRBJ2-3